The rows below give T cell receptor beta chains drawn from one sample of a study of blood T cell repertoires in COVID-19. TCRdb's copy holds only in-frame clones and misses some; the assay was immunoSEQ multiplex PCR. The data contain 90,000 or so clones, less than 90% of them seen just once; the ten biggest clones take up roughly 11%. Sequenced material: peripheral blood. The receptors derive from a human donor in a cohort sampled during active COVID-19. The CDR3 runs from the conserved cysteine through the conserved F or W.

J,V,CDR3
TRBJ2-3,TRBV28,CASSLRGRGVDTQYF
TRBJ1-2,TRBV7-9,CASSLVTSAGGYTF
TRBJ2-1,TRBV5-1,CASSLELDEQFF
TRBJ1-5,TRBV19,CASRNQQGSNQPQHF
TRBJ1-4,TRBV19,CASSQGLTNEKLFF
TRBJ1-6,TRBV5-6,CASSYRPSNSPLHF
TRBJ2-7,TRBV6-5,CASSSSTGLYYEQYF
TRBJ2-7,TRBV5-1,CASSLSGRSYEQYF
TRBJ2-3,TRBV10-1,CASSIRLASDTQYF
TRBJ2-7,TRBV25-1,CASSEPQGFYEQYF
TRBJ2-7,TRBV28,CASSSYRGLYEQYF
TRBJ2-3,TRBV5-1,CASSFFHSTDTQYF
TRBJ2-7,TRBV7-8,CASSSAGAYEQYF
TRBJ2-7,TRBV29-1,CSVVVGGGYEQYF
TRBJ1-2,TRBV15,CATSRDSVRSQGYTF
TRBJ2-1,TRBV7-2,CASTPRPTSVVHEQFF
TRBJ1-5,TRBV24-1,CATSDLRDRAHQPQHF
TRBJ2-5,TRBV7-2,CASSFSYGEETQYF
TRBJ2-5,TRBV5-4,CASSLESGGGETQYF
TRBJ2-3,TRBV25-1,CASNSTGDTDTQYF
TRBJ1-2,TRBV5-1,CASSLGTELLYGYTF
TRBJ1-2,TRBV21-1,CASSHLFGDRGFYGYTF
TRBJ2-7,TRBV5-1,CASSLGQGAYEQYF
TRBJ2-1,TRBV7-8,CASSPHNNEQFF
TRBJ1-2,TRBV6-5,CASSYTPGQGYGYTF
TRBJ1-1,TRBV19,CASSSGGTTEAFF
TRBJ2-1,TRBV3-1/TRBV3-2,CASSQDSSYNEQFF
TRBJ1-1,TRBV7-2,CASSFSAGTANTEAFF
TRBJ1-1,TRBV30,CAFKVLVNTEAFF
TRBJ1-2,TRBV13,CASSLNFGTGGRRDYGYTF
TRBJ2-7,TRBV2,CASSVDRVVSYF
TRBJ2-7,TRBV10-3,CAISDPGRASGSEQYF
TRBJ1-1,TRBV7-2,CASSLGGPGLGTEAFF
TRBJ1-2,TRBV5-1,CASSLSTGDGYTF
TRBJ2-3,TRBV7-2,CASSLGRLAGGTDTQYF
TRBJ1-1,TRBV5-8,CASTRGGTEAFF
TRBJ2-5,TRBV27,CASSLSWGRQETQYF
TRBJ2-3,TRBV19,CASSIVKGLATDTQYF
TRBJ2-5,TRBV7-2,CASSWTSGTQETQYF
TRBJ2-5,TRBV7-3,CASSPREGETQYF
TRBJ1-3,TRBV19,CASSTPGQSSGNTIYF
TRBJ2-7,TRBV6-5,CASSRTGLAYEQYF
TRBJ1-5,TRBV30,CAWSGRVNGPQHF
TRBJ2-4,TRBV27,CASVSPAKNIQYF
TRBJ2-1,TRBV29-1,CSVESYSGSNEQFF
TRBJ2-1,TRBV6-5,CASRHLRGNEQFF
TRBJ2-4,TRBV9,CASSAPGSGKNIQYF
TRBJ1-1,TRBV23-1,CASTKLSRGNTEAFF
TRBJ2-7,TRBV4-3,CASSQEWATSYEQYF
TRBJ2-2,TRBV4-2,CASSRSGTRSGELFF
TRBJ2-1,TRBV27,CASSLASGVNNEQFF
TRBJ2-3,TRBV9,CASSVGGSTSGTDTQYF
TRBJ1-3,TRBV14,CASSQDQQGFRRNTIYF
TRBJ1-1,TRBV18,CASSLSGTGGMNTEAFF
TRBJ1-2,TRBV9,CASSVELRGANYGYTF
TRBJ2-6,TRBV4-3,CASSQDPDRPNSGANVLTF
TRBJ2-5,TRBV7-9,CASSPQLGTAQYF